Following are 10 T cell receptor beta chains from one sample sequenced in a study of read filtering for tumor transcriptome and immune sequencing (dated by TCRdb to the early 2020s). The sequencer was an Illumina HiSeq 4000. TCR libraries were constructed from 400 ng RNA using the Immunoverse kit, and molecular barcoded adaptors covering alpha/delta and beta/gamma chains were employed. Using fastp at Q25 and MiXCR, TCRdb reprocessed the public reads and kept productive beta chains. Identical CDR3 proteins give one entry, which carries the most common genes and DNA. The sample table lists about 130,000 distinct CDR3 sequences, 10% to 15% of them with a count of one. The ten largest clones capture roughly 11% of the sample. The sequenced material came from a population of CD138-negative cells sorted from bone marrow. The meaning of the sample's cell subset or site label: bone marrow mononuclear cells depleted of CD138+ plasma/myeloma cells by negative magnetic selection. The receptors here all came from a donor aged 40 or over with multiple myeloma.

In its sample, this clonotype was seen many times. The CDR3 spells CASSLDRGNEQFF. The DNA for the CDR3 is TGTGCCAGCAGCCTGGACAGGGGCAATGAGCAGTTCTTC. This rearrangement joins TRBV7-8 to TRBJ2-1, with TRBD1 matching over 9 bases. The CDR3 extends over 13 amino acids. Trimming cost V 5 bases and J 6 bases; bases outside gene matches: 2. Germline V gene sequence: CDR1 SGHVS, CDR2 FQNEAQ.

This clonotype was seen at least ten times. This sequence joins TRBV6-5 and TRBJ2-3, with unresolved D. The germline CDR1 and CDR2 sequences are MNHEY and SVGAGI. Trimming shortened V by 4 bases and J by 5 bases, and 16 bases separated the two germline ends. The CDR3 sequence is 15 residues long. CDR3 nucleotides: TGTGCCAGCAGTTTCCAGTACGGTCAGGTAGATACGCAGTATTTT. Encoded protein: CASSFQYGQVDTQYF.

This sequence joins TRBV14 and TRBJ2-2; D is undetermined. Germline assignment: CDR1 SGHDN and CDR2 FVKESK. The CDR3 length is 14 residues. The V and J ends lost 8 bases and 3 bases respectively, with 13 bases between them. The CDR3 here is CASRSSPDTGELFF. As DNA, the CDR3 is TGTGCCAGCCGTAGCTCACCGGACACCGGGGAGCTGTTTTTT.

Worth noting for this clonotype: Since a much larger clone is just one base distant, this may be a read error. This chain uses TRBV6-1 with TRBJ2-3, with D maybe TRBD1 (5 bases). CDR1 and CDR2 from the germline V gene are MNHNS and SASEGT. This CDR3 is 14 amino acids long. CDR3 DNA: TGTGCCAGCAGCGTAGACAGTGGTACAGATGCGCAGTATTTT. As protein: CASSVDSGTDAQYF.

Ten or more counts support this clonotype. The V call is TRBV29-1, the J call TRBJ2-1; unclear D gene. Germline-derived CDR1 and CDR2 are SQVTM and ANQGSEA. CDR3 length equals 14 residues. V was shortened by 3 bases and J by 0 bases, with 9 bases between the two germline ends. The CDR3 nucleotides are TGCAGCGTTGAGGATAATAGCTCCTACAATGAGCAGTTCTTC. Encoded protein: CSVEDNSSYNEQFF.

This clonotype was counted ten times or more. The rearrangement joins TRBV12-3 or TRBV12-4 to TRBJ2-3; TRBD2 is a possible D gene (6 bases). The CDR3 is 14 residues long. Trimming took 5 bases from V and 3 from J, leaving 12 bases between them. The CDR3 reads CASSKGTATDTQYF. CDR3 nucleotides: TGTGCCAGCAGTAAAGGGACTGCTACAGATACGCAGTATTTT.

At least ten counts were recorded for this clonotype. This rearrangement joins TRBV5-1 to TRBJ1-5; 8 positions match TRBD1. Trimming cost V 0 bases and J 5 bases; bases outside gene matches: 7. Germline CDR1 SGHRS, CDR2 YFSETQ. This CDR3 comprises 16 residues. The CDR3 here is CASSLAPGGKDQPQHF. In nucleotides, the CDR3 is TGCGCCAGCAGCTTGGCCCCAGGGGGCAAAGATCAGCCCCAGCATTTT. Complete variable domain (other parts from reference TRBV5-1 and TRBJ1-5): KAGVTQTPRYLIKTRGQQVTLSCSPISGHRSVSWYQQTPGQGLQFLFEYFSETQRNKGNFPGRFSGRQFSNSRSEMNVSTLELGDSALYLCASSLAPGGKDQPQHFGDGTRLSIL.

The table lists this clonotype with many counts. The rearrangement joins TRBV5-1 to TRBJ1-4; tentative D call: TRBD1 (5 bases). CDR3 length: 14 residues. Germline CDR1 and CDR2: SGHRS and YFSETQ. V lost 7 bases and J lost 4, with 14 bases in between. The CDR3 reads CASGRDGVNEKLFF. CDR3 nucleotides: TGCGCCAGCGGCCGGGACGGTGTTAATGAAAAACTGTTTTTT. Using reference TRBV5-1 and TRBJ1-4 for the parts outside the CDR3, the full variable domain is KAGVTQTPRYLIKTRGQQVTLSCSPISGHRSVSWYQQTPGQGLQFLFEYFSETQRNKGNFPGRFSGRQFSNSRSEMNVSTLELGDSALYLCASGRDGVNEKLFFGSGTQLSVL.

This clonotype was seen ten or more times. The rearrangement uses TRBV5-1 and TRBJ2-7; perhaps TRBD2 as D (5 bases). Trimming removed 2 bases at V and 4 bases at J, with 7 bases between. The germline V gene encodes CDR1 SGHRS and CDR2 YFSETQ. This CDR3 comprises 12 residues. This CDR3 is CASSFSGYEQYF. In DNA, the CDR3 is TGCGCCAGCAGCTTCAGCGGATACGAGCAGTACTTC.

This clonotype has ten or more counts. V is TRBV5-5 and J is TRBJ2-1; no clear D. The CDR3 is 15 amino acids. Trimming took 3 bases from V and 0 from J, leaving 10 bases between them. CDR1 is SGHKS and CDR2 is YYEKEE in the germline V gene (reference sequence). The CDR3 sequence is CASSSGLFSYNEQFF. Here the CDR3 DNA reads TGTGCCAGCAGCTCCGGTCTATTCTCCTACAATGAGCAGTTCTTC.